Below are 13 T cell receptor beta chains sequenced from a single sample in a study of cytomegalovirus exposure and HLA in healthy donors. Clones were sequenced by immunoSEQ multiplex PCR, and TCRdb holds only the in-frame ones, with some missing. The sample records under 250,000 clones, over 80% being singletons. Sequencing was done on a sample of PBMCs. The receptors were sampled from a woman in her late teens or twenties in good health and CMV-seronegative.

The rearrangement uses TRBV30 and TRBJ1-4; D gene ambiguous. Per germline, CDR1 GTSNPN and CDR2 SVGIG (reference sequence). The length of the CDR3 is 15 residues. Trimming took off 5 bases at V and 3 bases at J, with 16 bases between the two ends. DNA for the CDR3: TGTGCCTGGGGGCCCCGGTCGACGGCTAATGAAAAACTGTTTTTT. Its protein product is CAWGPRSTANEKLFF.

The chain has TRBV4-1 and TRBJ1-2; D unclear. Trimming stripped 4 bases from V and 2 bases from J, with 11 bases between. Germline CDR1 reads MGHRA; CDR2 reads YSYEKL. This CDR3 is 14 amino acids long. This chain's CDR3 is CASSRPDRNYGYTF. The CDR3 DNA reads as TGCGCCAGCAGCCGGCCAGACCGAAACTATGGCTACACCTTC.

This clone showed up just once. The chain recombines TRBV5-4 with TRBJ2-7, with unresolved D. Trimming removed 0 bases at V and 2 bases at J, with 9 bases between. The CDR3 is 14 amino acids. Germline V lookup: CDR1 SGHNT, CDR2 YYREEE (reference sequence). The CDR3 sequence: CASSLEGSTYEQYF. The DNA for the CDR3 is TGTGCCAGCAGCTTGGAGGGCAGTACCTACGAGCAGTACTTC.

The CDR3 here is CASSPTFDSNQPQHF. CDR3 sequence (DNA): TGTGCCAGCAGCCCGACATTTGATAGCAATCAGCCCCAGCATTTT. V is TRBV2 and J is TRBJ1-5; D gene ambiguous. Germline V gives CDR1 SNHLY, CDR2 FYNNEI. Trimming stripped 6 bases from V and 0 bases from J, with 12 bases between. The length of the CDR3 is 15 residues.

The gene calls are TRBV5-6 and TRBJ1-3; D is unresolved. The CDR3 runs to 14 residues. In germline, CDR1 is SGHDT, CDR2 YYEEEE. V shed 4 bases and J shed 5 bases, with 13 bases lying between them. CDR3 region: CASSDYGFRNTIYF. CDR3 in DNA: TGTGCCAGCAGCGACTATGGTTTCAGAAACACCATATATTTT. The whole variable domain, filled in from reference TRBV5-6 and TRBJ1-3, reads DAGVTQSPTHLIKTRGQQVTLRCSPKSGHDTVSWYQQALGQGPQFIFQYYEEEERQRGNFPDRFSGHQFPNYSSELNVNALLLGDSALYLCASSDYGFRNTIYFGEGSWLTVV.

V usage is TRBV27 and J usage is TRBJ1-2; D is undetermined. CDR1 is MNHEY, CDR2 SMNVEV, per germline (reference sequence). The CDR3 runs 11 residues. Trimming shortened V by 2 bases and J by 8 bases, and 6 bases separated the two germline ends. CDR3 region: CASSLRRGYTF. Written as DNA, the CDR3 is TGTGCCAGCAGTTTAAGAAGGGGCTACACCTTC.

This chain connects TRBV6-4 to TRBJ2-7; the match to TRBD1 covers 8 bases. CDR1 MRHNA and CDR2 SNTAGT come from the germline V gene. With 3 bases clipped from V and 2 bases from J, the junction kept 12 bases outside the gene matches. CDR3 length: 17 amino acids. CDR3 in DNA: TGTGCCAGCAGTGATATCCGGGGGACAGGATCAGCCTACGAGCAGTACTTC. This codes for CASSDIRGTGSAYEQYF.

This rearrangement joins TRBV29-1 to TRBJ2-1; 7 bases agree with TRBD2. Trimming removed 8 bases from V and 7 bases from J; junction bases left unmatched: 17. There are 15 residues in the CDR3. The germline CDR1 and CDR2 sequences are SQVTM and ANQGSEA. CDR3 residues: CSSRMAPSGRNEQFF. The CDR3 coding sequence is TGCAGCTCCCGGATGGCGCCTAGCGGACGGAATGAGCAGTTCTTC.

The chain joins TRBV5-4 to TRBJ2-3; TRBD1 matches at 12 bases. The germline gives CDR1 SGHNT, CDR2 YYREEE (reference sequence). This CDR3 is 15 amino acids long. Unmatched junction bases numbered 5, after V lost 3 bases and J lost 6 bases. The CDR3 coding sequence is TGTGCCAGCAGCTCCGGGACAGGGGGCTATGATACGCAGTATTTT. Amino acids: CASSSGTGGYDTQYF.

A remark on this clone: The sample has other DNA sequences that encode this CDR3 too. J is TRBJ1-1 and V is TRBV2; D is unclear. Germline assignment: CDR1 SNHLY and CDR2 FYNNEI. The germline V and J ends were trimmed by 1 base and 6 bases, with 6 bases remaining between them. The CDR3 extends over 12 amino acids. The CDR3 coding sequence is TGTGCCAGCAGTGAAGGGGCGCCTGAAGCTTTCTTT. Its translation is CASSEGAPEAFF.

The rearrangement joins TRBV7-8 to TRBJ2-7; D call uncertain. The CDR3 has 14 residues. In germline, CDR1 is SGHVS, CDR2 FQNEAQ. Trimming removed 2 bases from V and 3 bases from J, with 11 bases in between. The DNA for the CDR3 is TGTGCCAGCAGCTTACGGCCCCTCGGCTACGAGCAGTACTTC. Its translation: CASSLRPLGYEQYF.

A few counts support this clone. This chain links TRBV7-9 with TRBJ2-2; 7 bases are shared with TRBD1. After removal of 7 bases from V and 3 bases from J, the junction contained 11 bases not matched to a gene. CDR1 and CDR2 (germline): SEHNR, FQNEAQ (reference sequence). This CDR3 is 16 amino acids long. The CDR3 loop is CASIPSTGWDTGELFF. CDR3 nucleotides: TGTGCCAGCATCCCCTCGACAGGGTGGGACACCGGGGAGCTGTTTTTT.

The J gene is TRBJ2-1, the V gene TRBV27, with D perhaps assigned TRBD1 or TRBD2 (5 bases each). The CDR3 contains 15 residues. CDR1 is MNHEY, CDR2 SMNVEV, per germline (reference sequence). V was trimmed by 6 bases and J by 0 bases, leaving 12 bases between them. The CDR3 nucleotides read TGTGCCAGCAGCCAGGGTGGGAGCTCCTACAATGAGCAGTTCTTC. The encoded protein is CASSQGGSSYNEQFF.